The source of this TCR beta chain is a study of tumor-infiltrating lymphocytes in localized non-small cell lung cancer. Study details: Tumor tissue and non-adjacent uninvolved lung came from each patient. Findings and limits, study-wide: Different pieces of the same tissue were used for each assay. Compared with uninvolved lung, tumors showed higher T cell infiltration by TCRbeta sequencing. TCR sequencing covered a subset of patients with enough tissue.

CDR3 length equals 13 residues. Germline CDR1 is MNHNY and CDR2 is SVGAGI (reference sequence). V was pared by 4 bases and J by 2 bases, with 8 bases between. To note about this clone: The antigen is not known.

Assay: immunoSEQ multiplex PCR; the TCRdb copy retains only in-frame clones and omits some. The sample holds around 5,900 clones, approximately 76% seen once. J is TRBJ1-1 and V is TRBV6-6, with D maybe TRBD1 (6 bases). Input material: uninvolved lung tissue not adjacent to the tumor. The receptor was isolated from a human donor with non-small cell lung cancer. This CDR3 reads CASSLTGNTEAFF. The CDR3 nucleotides read TGTGCCAGCAGTTTGACAGGCAACACTGAAGCTTTCTTT.